This is a list of T cell receptor beta chains from one sample in a study of cytomegalovirus exposure and HLA in healthy donors. The assay was immunoSEQ multiplex PCR, and TCRdb's table has in-frame clones only and misses some. Altogether 100,000 to 150,000 clones are present, about 88% being singletons, with the ten largest covering roughly 1.2%. The sequencing sample was made of PBMCs. These receptor sequences come from a woman aged 18-29 years in good health and CMV-seronegative. The CDR3 runs from the conserved cysteine through the conserved F or W. D genes are given only for firm matches. Clone size is given for some rows only: seen once, a few or many times, or a class if the clone is expanded.

>TRBJ2-7|TRBD1|NA|TRBV19
CASNQPGQGNEQYF
TGTGCCAGTAATCAACCGGGACAGGGAAACGAGCAGTACTTC
>TRBJ2-3|TRBD2|NA|TRBV7-2
CASSSPSGGAGVDTQYF
TGTGCCAGCAGCTCTCCTAGCGGGGGGGCGGGTGTAGATACGCAGTATTTT
>TRBJ1-3|NA|NA|TRBV19
CASSVVSGNTIYF
TGTGCCAGTAGTGTCGTTTCTGGAAACACCATATATTTT
>TRBJ1-3|NA|once|TRBV5-1
CASSLEPRNSGNTIYF
TGCGCCAGCAGCTTGGAGCCGCGAAACTCTGGAAACACCATATATTTT
>TRBJ1-6|NA|medium-sized|TRBV27
CASSLTGLGSPLHF
TGTGCCAGCAGTTTAACGGGGTTAGGTTCACCCCTCCACTTT
>TRBJ1-5|NA|NA|TRBV19
CASISLGGDNQPQHF
TGTGCCAGTATTTCCCTAGGGGGTGACAATCAGCCCCAGCATTTT
>TRBJ1-6|NA|NA|TRBV27
CASSFGRPGGNSPLHF
TGTGCCAGCAGTTTTGGTAGACCTGGAGGGAATTCACCCCTCCACTTT
>TRBJ2-1|TRBD2|NA|TRBV7-6
CASREAGGPSHEQFF
TGTGCCAGCAGGGAAGCGGGGGGGCCTTCCCATGAGCAGTTCTTC
>TRBJ2-5|TRBD2|NA|TRBV5-5
CASSLEAGGQETQYF
TGTGCCAGCAGCTTGGAAGCGGGGGGTCAAGAGACCCAGTACTTC
>TRBJ1-5|TRBD1|few|TRBV7-8
CASSSGQGFQPQHF
TGTGCCAGCAGCTCGGGACAGGGGTTTCAGCCCCAGCATTTT
>TRBJ1-4|NA|NA|TRBV7-2
CASSLGGPGQLFF
TGTGCCAGCAGCCTCGGCGGGCCCGGGCAACTGTTTTTT
>TRBJ2-3|TRBD2|NA|TRBV18
CASSTPAGGNTDTQYF
TGTGCCAGCTCAACCCCAGCGGGGGGGAACACAGATACGCAGTATTTT
>TRBJ2-1|NA|NA|TRBV6-5
CASSLSAGEQFF
TGTGCCAGCAGTTTGTCGGCGGGGGAGCAGTTCTTC
>TRBJ1-2|NA|NA|TRBV5-3
CARSRQGSYGYTF
TGTGCCAGAAGCCGTCAGGGTAGCTATGGCTACACCTTC
>TRBJ2-6|NA|NA|TRBV9
CASSSDRSAGANVLTF
TGTGCCAGCAGTTCTGACAGGTCAGCTGGGGCCAACGTCCTGACTTTC
>TRBJ2-5|TRBD2|once|TRBV2
CASSDNLAGGGGETQYF
TGTGCCAGCAGTGATAATCTAGCGGGGGGAGGGGGAGAGACCCAGTACTTC
>TRBJ1-2|TRBD1|NA|TRBV15
CATSPRDRGYGYTF
TGTGCCACCAGCCCCCGGGACAGGGGCTATGGCTACACCTTC
>TRBJ2-7|NA|NA|TRBV2
CASSGQSGSPYEQYF
TGTGCCAGCAGCGGACAGTCTGGTTCCCCGTACGAGCAGTACTTC
>TRBJ1-3|NA|NA|TRBV18
CASSSEAPGSSGNTIYF
TGTGCCAGCTCCAGCGAGGCACCAGGGTCTTCTGGAAACACCATATATTTT
>TRBJ1-2|TRBD1|NA|TRBV27
CASSIGTGGAYGYTF
TGTGCCAGCAGTATAGGGACAGGGGGCGCCTATGGCTACACCTTC
>TRBJ2-7|TRBD1|NA|TRBV29-1
CSVRDRGYEQYF
TGCAGCGTCCGGGACAGGGGCTACGAGCAGTACTTC
>TRBJ1-1|NA|NA|TRBV4-1
CASSQTASGAFF
TGCGCCAGCAGCCAGACCGCCTCGGGGGCTTTCTTT
>TRBJ2-2|TRBD2|NA|TRBV18
CASSLRLAGALNTGELFF
TGTGCCAGCTCACTCAGACTAGCGGGGGCCCTGAACACCGGGGAGCTGTTTTTT
>TRBJ2-5|NA|NA|TRBV12-5
CASGRTRSGETQYF
TGTGCTAGTGGACGGACACGGTCCGGGGAGACCCAGTACTTC
>TRBJ2-3|TRBD2|NA|TRBV18
CASLISAGDRADTQYF
TGTGCCAGCCTAATTTCTGCGGGGGACCGGGCAGATACGCAGTATTTT
>TRBJ2-5|NA|NA|TRBV2
CASSEARGQYF
TGTGCCAGCAGTGAAGCGCGGGGTCAGTACTTC
>TRBJ1-6|NA|NA|TRBV7-2
CASSLDPGSPLHF
TGTGCCAGCAGCTTAGACCCCGGGTCGCCCCTCCACTTT
>TRBJ1-4|NA|NA|TRBV7-2
CASSLQAGGEKLFF
TGTGCCAGCAGCTTACAGGCGGGGGGAGAAAAACTGTTTTTT
>TRBJ1-1|NA|NA|TRBV5-1
CASSLADGGAEAFF
TGCGCCAGCAGCTTGGCTGACGGCGGGGCTGAAGCTTTCTTT
>TRBJ1-2|NA|once|TRBV6-5
CASSPAGLNYGYTF
TGTGCCAGCAGTCCAGCGGGACTTAACTATGGCTACACCTTC
>TRBJ1-1|TRBD1|NA|TRBV13
CASRDRGDPFF
TGTGCCAGCAGAGACAGGGGTGATCCTTTCTTT
>TRBJ1-4|TRBD1|NA|TRBV19
CASSRTGAGGEKLFF
TGTGCCAGTAGCCGGACAGGGGCCGGCGGTGAAAAACTGTTTTTT
>TRBJ2-1|NA|NA|TRBV2
CATTVHNEQFF
TGTGCCACCACAGTTCACAATGAGCAGTTCTTC
>TRBJ2-1|NA|NA|TRBV7-3
CASSSPNSPNEQFF
TGTGCCAGCAGCTCGCCGAACAGTCCAAATGAGCAGTTCTTC
>TRBJ2-5|NA|NA|TRBV7-9
CASARWRGNKETQYF
TGTGCCAGCGCAAGATGGAGGGGCAATAAAGAGACCCAGTACTTC
>TRBJ2-7|TRBD2|once|TRBV19
CASSTLDAGDRRF
TGTGCCAGTAGTACTTTAGACGCGGGAGACCGACGGTTC
>TRBJ2-1|NA|NA|TRBV11-2
CASERRGESDEQFF
TGTGCCAGCGAGAGGCGCGGGGAGTCGGATGAGCAGTTCTTC
>TRBJ1-2|NA|NA|TRBV18
CASSRGLEYGYTF
TGTGCCAGCTCACGAGGGTTAGAGTACGGCTACACCTTC
>TRBJ2-7|TRBD2|NA|TRBV7-2
CASSLSSGRFEQYF
TGTGCCAGCAGCTTGAGTAGCGGGCGGTTCGAGCAGTACTTC